This record concerns one TCR beta chain sequence. What it binds is not known. A much larger clonotype is one base distant, so this may be a read error. Through a sample-barcoded 5' primer and a J-beta primer mix, a second PCR was run for roughly 6 to 11 cycles. MiXCR was run by TCRdb on the 5' RACE reads, yielding one entry per CDR3 protein. The sample has more than 800,000 distinct CDR3 sequences; more than 40% are singletons. The data derive from a study of blood T cells in healthy people across ages. Study-wide findings and caveats: Getting older went along with TCR beta diversity per million T cells dropping roughly linearly.

This CDR3 comprises 13 residues. The V end lost 9 bases, the J end lost 1 base, and 11 bases lay between the germline ends. CDR1 KGHDR and CDR2 SFDVKD come from the germline V gene. The chain couples TRBV24-1 to TRBJ2-5; no clear D gene. The sequenced material came from blood. This TCR was sampled from a woman between 55 and 75 years old in good health. The DNA of the CDR3 is TGTGCCACCGGCACGAGGATCCAAGAGACCCAGTACTTC. Its translation is CATGTRIQETQYF.